This T cell receptor beta chain was retrieved from a study of post-analysis software for immune sequencing data. Whole-study results and caveats: Patients with multiple sclerosis recorded significantly lower normalized Chao1 diversity than controls, the study found. In patients, roughly five TRBV segments were more frequent than in controls, with TRBV5-6, TRBV5-1 and TRBV20-1 among them.

This clonotype was seen repeatedly, ten times or more. Its matching antigen is unknown. The V end was cut by 4 bases, the J end by 0 bases, with 13 bases between. CDR3 length: 17 amino acids. Germline loops: CDR1 SGHTA, CDR2 FQGNSA. Presence of unique molecular identifiers characterized the TCR beta cDNA libraries. MiXCR, applied by TCRdb to the PCR reads, yields one record per CDR3 protein. The sample includes about 760,000 distinct CDR3 sequences, 30% of them seen just once. The chain recombines TRBV7-2 with TRBJ2-6, with D perhaps matching TRBD1 (6 bases). This TCR was recovered from a girl aged 10-17 years with multiple sclerosis. The material sequenced was blood. Here the CDR3 DNA reads TGTGCCAGCAGCTCCAGACAGGCCCGCTCTGGGGCCAACGTCCTGACTTTC. This gives the protein CASSSRQARSGANVLTF.